This T cell receptor beta chain was recorded in a study of shared clonotypes between healthy human individuals. Turning to the study itself: Every donor yielded three CD4 naive, three CD4 memory, two CD8 naive and one CD8 memory plate.

Naive CD8 isolation took CD45RO-negative cells positively selected for CCR7 and excluded terminally differentiated effector memory CD45RA+ cells. Caucasian adults living in Nashville, Tennessee, provided all samples. As regards this clone: Its antigen is not known.

Profiling relied on immunoSEQ multiplex PCR, and the TCRdb table lists in-frame clones only, not all of them. This repertoire shows about 580,000 clones, more than 95% found once; its top ten account for approximately 0.33%. Germline CDR1 KGHSH, CDR2 LQKENI. J gave up 0 bases and V 3 bases, and 3 bases lay outside the gene matches. The CDR3 loop spans 15 amino acids. Regarding the study as a whole: It was only blood that was sampled, and tissue repertoires likely differ. A reduction in generation probabilities was seen for non-shared clonotypes relative to those shared by all four donors.

This receptor was obtained from a man aged 25-45 years in good health. The chain combines TRBV18 with TRBJ2-5; 8 nucleotides align to TRBD1. Sequencing input: naive CD8+ T cells sorted from blood. CDR3 DNA sequence: TGTGCCAGCTCACCGAGACAGGGGTACCAAGAGACCCAGTACTTC. Its protein product is CASSPRQGYQETQYF.